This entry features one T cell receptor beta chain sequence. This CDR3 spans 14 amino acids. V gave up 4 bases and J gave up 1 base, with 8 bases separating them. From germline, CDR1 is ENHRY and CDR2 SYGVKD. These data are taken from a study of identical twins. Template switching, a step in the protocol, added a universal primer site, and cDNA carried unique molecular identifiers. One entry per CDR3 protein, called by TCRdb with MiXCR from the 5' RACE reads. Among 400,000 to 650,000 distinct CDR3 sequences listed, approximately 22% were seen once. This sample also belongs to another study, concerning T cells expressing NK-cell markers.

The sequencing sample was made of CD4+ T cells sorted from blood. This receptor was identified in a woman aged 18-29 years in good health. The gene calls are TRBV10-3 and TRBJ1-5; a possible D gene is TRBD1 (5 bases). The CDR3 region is CAISAGGSNQPQHF. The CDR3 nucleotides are TGTGCCATCAGTGCCGGGGGGAGCAATCAGCCCCAGCATTTT.